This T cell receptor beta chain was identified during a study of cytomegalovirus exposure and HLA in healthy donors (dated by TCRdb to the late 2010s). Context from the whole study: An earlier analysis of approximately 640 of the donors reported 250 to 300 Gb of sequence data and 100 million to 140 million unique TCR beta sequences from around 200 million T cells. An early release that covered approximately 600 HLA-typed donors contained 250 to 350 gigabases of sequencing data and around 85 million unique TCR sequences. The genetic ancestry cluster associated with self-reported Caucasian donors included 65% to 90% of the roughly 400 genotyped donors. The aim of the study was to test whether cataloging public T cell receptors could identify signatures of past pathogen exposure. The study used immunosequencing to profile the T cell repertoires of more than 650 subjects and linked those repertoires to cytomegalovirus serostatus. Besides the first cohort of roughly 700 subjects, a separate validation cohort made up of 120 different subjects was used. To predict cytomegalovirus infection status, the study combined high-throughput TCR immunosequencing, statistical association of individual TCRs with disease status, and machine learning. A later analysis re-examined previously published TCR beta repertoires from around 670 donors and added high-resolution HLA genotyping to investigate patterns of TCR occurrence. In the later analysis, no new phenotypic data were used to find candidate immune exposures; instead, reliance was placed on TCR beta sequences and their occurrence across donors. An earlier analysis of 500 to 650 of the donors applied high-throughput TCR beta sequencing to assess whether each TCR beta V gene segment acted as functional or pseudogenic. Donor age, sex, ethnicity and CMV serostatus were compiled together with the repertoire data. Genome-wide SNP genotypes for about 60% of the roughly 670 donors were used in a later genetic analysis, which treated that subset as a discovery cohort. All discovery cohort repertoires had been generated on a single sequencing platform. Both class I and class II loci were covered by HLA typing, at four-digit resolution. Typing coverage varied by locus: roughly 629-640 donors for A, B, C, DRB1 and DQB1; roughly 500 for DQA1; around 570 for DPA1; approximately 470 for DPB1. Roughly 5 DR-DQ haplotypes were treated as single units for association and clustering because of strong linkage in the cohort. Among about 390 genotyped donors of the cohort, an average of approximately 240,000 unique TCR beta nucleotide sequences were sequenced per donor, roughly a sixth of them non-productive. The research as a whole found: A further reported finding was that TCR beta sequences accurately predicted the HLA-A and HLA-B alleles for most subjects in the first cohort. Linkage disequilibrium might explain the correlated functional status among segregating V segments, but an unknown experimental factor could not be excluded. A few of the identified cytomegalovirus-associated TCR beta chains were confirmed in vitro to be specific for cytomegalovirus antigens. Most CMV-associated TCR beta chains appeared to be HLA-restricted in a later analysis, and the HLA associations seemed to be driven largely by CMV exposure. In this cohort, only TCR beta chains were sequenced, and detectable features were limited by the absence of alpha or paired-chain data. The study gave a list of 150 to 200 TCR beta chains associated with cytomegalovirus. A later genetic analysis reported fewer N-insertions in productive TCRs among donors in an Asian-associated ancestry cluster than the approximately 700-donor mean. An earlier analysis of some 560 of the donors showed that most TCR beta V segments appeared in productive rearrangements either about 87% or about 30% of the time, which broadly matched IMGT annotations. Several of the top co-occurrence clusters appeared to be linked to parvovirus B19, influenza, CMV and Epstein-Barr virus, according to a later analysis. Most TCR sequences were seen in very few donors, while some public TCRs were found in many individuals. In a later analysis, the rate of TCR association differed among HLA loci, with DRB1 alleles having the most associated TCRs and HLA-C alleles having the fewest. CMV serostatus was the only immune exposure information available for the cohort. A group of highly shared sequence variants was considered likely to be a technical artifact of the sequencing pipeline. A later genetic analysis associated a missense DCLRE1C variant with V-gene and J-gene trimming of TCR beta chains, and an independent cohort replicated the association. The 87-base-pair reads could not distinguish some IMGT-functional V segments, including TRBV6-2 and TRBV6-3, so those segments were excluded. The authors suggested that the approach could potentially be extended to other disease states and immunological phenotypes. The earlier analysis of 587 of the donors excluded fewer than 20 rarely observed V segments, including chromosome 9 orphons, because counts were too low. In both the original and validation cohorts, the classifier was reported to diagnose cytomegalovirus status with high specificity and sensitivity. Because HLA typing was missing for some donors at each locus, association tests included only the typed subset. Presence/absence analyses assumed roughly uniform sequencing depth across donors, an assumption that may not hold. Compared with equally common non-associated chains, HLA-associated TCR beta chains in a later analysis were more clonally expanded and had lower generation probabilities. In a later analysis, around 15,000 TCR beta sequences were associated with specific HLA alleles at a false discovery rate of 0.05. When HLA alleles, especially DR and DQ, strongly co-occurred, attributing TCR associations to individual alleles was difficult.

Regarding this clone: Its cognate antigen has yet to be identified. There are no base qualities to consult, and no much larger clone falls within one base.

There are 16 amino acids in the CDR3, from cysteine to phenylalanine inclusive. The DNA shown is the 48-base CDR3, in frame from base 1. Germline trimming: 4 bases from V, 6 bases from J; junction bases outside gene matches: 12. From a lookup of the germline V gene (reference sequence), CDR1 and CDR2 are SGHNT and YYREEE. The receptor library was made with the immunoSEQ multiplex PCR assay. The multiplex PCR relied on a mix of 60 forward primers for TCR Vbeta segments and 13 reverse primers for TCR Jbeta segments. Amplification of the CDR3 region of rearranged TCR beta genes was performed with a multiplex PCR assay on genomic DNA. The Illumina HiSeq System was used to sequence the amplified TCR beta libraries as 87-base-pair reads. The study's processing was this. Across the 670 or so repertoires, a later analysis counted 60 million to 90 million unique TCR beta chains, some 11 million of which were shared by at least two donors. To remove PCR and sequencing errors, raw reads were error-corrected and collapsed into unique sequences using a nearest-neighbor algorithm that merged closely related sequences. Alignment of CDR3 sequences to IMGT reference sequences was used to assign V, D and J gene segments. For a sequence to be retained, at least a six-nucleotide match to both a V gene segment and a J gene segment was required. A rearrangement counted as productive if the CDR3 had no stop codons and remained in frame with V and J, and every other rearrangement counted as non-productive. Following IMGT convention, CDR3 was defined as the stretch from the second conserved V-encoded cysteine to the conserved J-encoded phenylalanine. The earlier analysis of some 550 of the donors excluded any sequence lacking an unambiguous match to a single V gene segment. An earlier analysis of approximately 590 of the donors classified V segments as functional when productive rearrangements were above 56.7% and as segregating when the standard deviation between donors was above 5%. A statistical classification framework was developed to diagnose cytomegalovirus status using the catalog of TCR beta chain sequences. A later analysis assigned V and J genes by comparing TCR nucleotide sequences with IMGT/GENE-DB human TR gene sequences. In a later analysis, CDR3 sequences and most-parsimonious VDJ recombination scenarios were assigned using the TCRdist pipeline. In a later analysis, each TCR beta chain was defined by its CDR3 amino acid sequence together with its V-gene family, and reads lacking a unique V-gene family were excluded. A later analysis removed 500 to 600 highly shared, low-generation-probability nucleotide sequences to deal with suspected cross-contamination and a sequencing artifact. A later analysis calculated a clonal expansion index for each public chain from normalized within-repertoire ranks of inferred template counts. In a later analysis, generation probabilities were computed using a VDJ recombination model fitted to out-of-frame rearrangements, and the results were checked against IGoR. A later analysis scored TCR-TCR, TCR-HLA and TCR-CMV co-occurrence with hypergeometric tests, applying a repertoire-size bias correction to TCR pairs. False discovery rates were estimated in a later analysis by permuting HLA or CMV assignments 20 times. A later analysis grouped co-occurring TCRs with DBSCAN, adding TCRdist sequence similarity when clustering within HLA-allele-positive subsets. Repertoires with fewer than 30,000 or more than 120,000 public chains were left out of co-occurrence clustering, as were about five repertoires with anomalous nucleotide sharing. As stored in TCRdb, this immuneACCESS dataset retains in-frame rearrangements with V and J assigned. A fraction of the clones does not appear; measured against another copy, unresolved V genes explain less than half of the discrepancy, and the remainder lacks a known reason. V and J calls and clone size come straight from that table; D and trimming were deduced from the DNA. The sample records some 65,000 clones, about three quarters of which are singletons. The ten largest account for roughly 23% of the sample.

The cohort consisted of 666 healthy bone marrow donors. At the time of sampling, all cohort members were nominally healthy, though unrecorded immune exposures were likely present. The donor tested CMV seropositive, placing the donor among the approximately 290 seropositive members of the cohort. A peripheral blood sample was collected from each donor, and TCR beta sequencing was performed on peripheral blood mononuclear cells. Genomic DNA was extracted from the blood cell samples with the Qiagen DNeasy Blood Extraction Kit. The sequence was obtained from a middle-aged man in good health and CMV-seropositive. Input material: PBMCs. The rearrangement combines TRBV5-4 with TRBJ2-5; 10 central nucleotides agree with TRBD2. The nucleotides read TGTGCCAGCAGCCTAGCCAGCGGGGGGGCCGCGAAGACCCAGTACTTC. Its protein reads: CASSLASGGAAKTQYF. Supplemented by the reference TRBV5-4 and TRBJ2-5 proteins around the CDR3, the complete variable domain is ETGVTQSPTHLIKTRGQQVTLRCSSQSGHNTVSWYQQALGQGPQFIFQYYREEENGRGNFPPRFSGLQFPNYSSELNVNALELDDSALYLCASSLASGGAAKTQYFGPGTRLLVL.